The T cell receptor beta chain described here comes from a study of cytomegalovirus exposure and HLA in healthy donors. Points from the study as a whole: According to an earlier analysis, most TCR beta V segments yielded productive rearrangements about 87% or about 30% of the time. Several of the most significant clusters were apparently associated with common viral pathogens in a later analysis. Among immune exposure information, only CMV serostatus was available.

Deletions cut 5 bases from V and 5 bases from J, with 12 bases between. CDR1 and CDR2 from the germline V gene are MNHEY and SVGAGI. The length of the CDR3 is 13 residues. This clone occurred a few times. Its target is not known. Primers: 60 Vbeta forward and 13 Jbeta reverse. TCRdb's table, derived via immunoSEQ multiplex PCR, lists solely in-frame clones and lacks some. The repertoire holds about 170,000 clones, about 81% seen once, with around 0.97% in the top ten. The sequence came from a girl aged 2 to 9 in good health and CMV-seropositive. The sequencing sample was made of PBMCs. This chain connects TRBV6-5 to TRBJ1-1; tentatively, D is TRBD1 (5 bases). As DNA, the CDR3 is TGTGCCAGCAGTAGGGGCAGTACAACTGAAGCTTTCTTT. Translating it yields CASSRGSTTEAFF.